This T cell receptor (beta chain) was identified during a study of T cells expressing NK-cell markers. CDR3 length: 14 amino acids. Germline CDR1 and CDR2: MNHEY and SVGEGT. Reanalyzing the 5' RACE reads, TCRdb keeps one entry per CDR3 protein, without DNA. Across 250,000 to 300,000 distinct CDR3 sequences, the top ten clones capture 4.2% of the sample. Sequenced: blood T cells: a sorted CD56 or NKG2C T cell subset, CD4+ or CD8+ T cells, or bulk PBMC T cells (not recorded which). This TCR came from a woman aged 18 to 69 in good health. This sequence joins TRBV6-2 or TRBV6-3 and TRBJ2-5; TCRdb selects TRBD2, and the lack of DNA leaves this call unchecked. This CDR3 reads CASSYERLAETQYF.